This is a list of T cell receptor beta chains from one sample in a study of T cells expressing NK-cell markers. TCRdb re-called the 5' RACE reads and catalogs CDR3 proteins one per entry, DNA excluded. This listing includes a few hundred thousand distinct CDR3 sequences. Material: blood T cells: a sorted CD56 or NKG2C T cell subset, CD4+ or CD8+ T cells, or bulk PBMC T cells (not recorded which). These receptors came from a man between 18 and 35 years old in good health. The CDR3 runs from the conserved cysteine through the conserved F or W. The order of the fields is V gene, J gene, CDR3 protein.

v_call: TRBV20-1; j_call: TRBJ2-1; cdr3_aa: CSARETGSEQFF
v_call: TRBV29-1; j_call: TRBJ2-5; cdr3_aa: CSVGARIQETQYF
v_call: TRBV18; j_call: TRBJ1-4; cdr3_aa: CASSPTGRDEKLFF
v_call: TRBV12-3/TRBV12-4; j_call: TRBJ1-4; cdr3_aa: CASSPSGEKLFF
v_call: TRBV20-1; j_call: TRBJ1-4; cdr3_aa: CSARGGGENEKLFF
v_call: TRBV12-3/TRBV12-4; j_call: TRBJ1-6; cdr3_aa: CASSLAAGGHSPLHF
v_call: TRBV29-1; j_call: TRBJ2-1; cdr3_aa: CSGEGLYNEQFF
v_call: TRBV6-1; j_call: TRBJ2-3; cdr3_aa: CASRGQSLTDTQYF
v_call: TRBV20-1; j_call: TRBJ2-1; cdr3_aa: CSARRAGDPRNEQFF
v_call: TRBV5-6; j_call: TRBJ2-2; cdr3_aa: CASSLYPGQDTGELFF
v_call: TRBV5-1; j_call: TRBJ2-2; cdr3_aa: CASSNPGDFGELFF
v_call: TRBV20-1; j_call: TRBJ2-1; cdr3_aa: CSASLESREQFF
v_call: TRBV12-3/TRBV12-4; j_call: TRBJ2-7; cdr3_aa: CASTGIGSYEQYF
v_call: TRBV2; j_call: TRBJ1-2; cdr3_aa: CASTVGQYYGYTF
v_call: TRBV20-1; j_call: TRBJ2-3; cdr3_aa: CSANRGGGHSDTQYF
v_call: TRBV20-1; j_call: TRBJ2-6; cdr3_aa: CSISGASGANVLTF
v_call: TRBV2; j_call: TRBJ1-1; cdr3_aa: CASSVQRNTEAFF
v_call: TRBV9; j_call: TRBJ2-1; cdr3_aa: CASREREGLEYNEQFF
v_call: TRBV5-1; j_call: TRBJ2-3; cdr3_aa: CASSLDGRSTDTQYF
v_call: TRBV7-2; j_call: TRBJ1-6; cdr3_aa: CASSLEGSLGVTLHF
v_call: TRBV15; j_call: TRBJ1-1; cdr3_aa: CATSRHGGQRAEAFF
v_call: TRBV5-1; j_call: TRBJ2-5; cdr3_aa: CASSSHSGRILETQYF
v_call: TRBV20-1; j_call: TRBJ2-1; cdr3_aa: CSARKSSGGVFDEQFF
v_call: TRBV20-1; j_call: TRBJ2-2; cdr3_aa: CSARLFSGELFF
v_call: TRBV5-1; j_call: TRBJ2-5; cdr3_aa: CASSSGRGAGETQYF
v_call: TRBV4-3; j_call: TRBJ2-5; cdr3_aa: CASSQGGQIQETQYF
v_call: TRBV29-1; j_call: TRBJ2-1; cdr3_aa: CSVRLDPSGLSQFF
v_call: TRBV4-2; j_call: TRBJ2-7; cdr3_aa: CASSQDPARSYEQYF
v_call: TRBV10-3; j_call: TRBJ2-5; cdr3_aa: CAISAAGSLQETQYF
v_call: TRBV10-3; j_call: TRBJ2-1; cdr3_aa: CAIRESTSNEQFF
v_call: TRBV4-1; j_call: TRBJ2-1; cdr3_aa: CASSQGPGTRRSNEQFF
v_call: TRBV20-1; j_call: TRBJ2-7; cdr3_aa: CSASLGGPTTYEQYF
v_call: TRBV29-1; j_call: TRBJ2-1; cdr3_aa: CSVGAGPSYNEQFF
v_call: TRBV12-3/TRBV12-4; j_call: TRBJ2-3; cdr3_aa: CASSTGTGRSGSRVNTQYF
v_call: TRBV7-2; j_call: TRBJ2-1; cdr3_aa: CASTRGAGGPRQFF
v_call: TRBV4-3; j_call: TRBJ1-3; cdr3_aa: CASSQGDRGNTIYF
v_call: TRBV12-3/TRBV12-4; j_call: TRBJ1-5; cdr3_aa: CASRRGVDQPQHF
v_call: TRBV5-1; j_call: TRBJ2-3; cdr3_aa: CASSFRSDTQYF
v_call: TRBV2; j_call: TRBJ2-7; cdr3_aa: CASSTARSGRRYEQYF
v_call: TRBV19; j_call: TRBJ1-2; cdr3_aa: CASRTGSYGYTF
v_call: TRBV6-1; j_call: TRBJ2-5; cdr3_aa: CASSPPGTREETQYF
v_call: TRBV5-1; j_call: TRBJ2-7; cdr3_aa: CASSELGAYEQYF
v_call: TRBV6-5; j_call: TRBJ2-2; cdr3_aa: CASSFTGLRAGELFF
v_call: TRBV5-8; j_call: TRBJ1-5; cdr3_aa: CASSLLLPNQPQHF
v_call: TRBV5-1; j_call: TRBJ1-1; cdr3_aa: CASSQQGAGTEAFF